This section outlines one T cell receptor beta chain sequence together with its context. PCR employed 60 Vbeta and 13 Jbeta primers. Sequenced by immunoSEQ multiplex PCR; TCRdb stores in-frame clones only, minus some. The sample lists around 160,000 clones, about 77% occurring once. These data come from a study of cytomegalovirus exposure and HLA in healthy donors. Study details: Findings of an earlier analysis included roughly 110 million unique TCR beta sequences from roughly 180 million T cells.

Germline V gene sequence: CDR1 SGHRS, CDR2 YFSETQ. With 0 bases clipped from V and 7 bases from J, the junction kept 4 bases outside the gene matches. The CDR3 consists of 15 residues. Samples came from healthy bone marrow donors. Sequencing was done on a sample of PBMCs. The TCR originated in a woman in her thirties or forties in good health and CMV-seropositive. The chain has TRBV5-1 and TRBJ1-4; 9 nucleotides match TRBD1. The CDR3 nucleotides are TGCGCCAGCAGCTTGGGGGGACAGGGAAGTGAAAAACTGTTTTTT. Translating it yields CASSLGGQGSEKLFF.